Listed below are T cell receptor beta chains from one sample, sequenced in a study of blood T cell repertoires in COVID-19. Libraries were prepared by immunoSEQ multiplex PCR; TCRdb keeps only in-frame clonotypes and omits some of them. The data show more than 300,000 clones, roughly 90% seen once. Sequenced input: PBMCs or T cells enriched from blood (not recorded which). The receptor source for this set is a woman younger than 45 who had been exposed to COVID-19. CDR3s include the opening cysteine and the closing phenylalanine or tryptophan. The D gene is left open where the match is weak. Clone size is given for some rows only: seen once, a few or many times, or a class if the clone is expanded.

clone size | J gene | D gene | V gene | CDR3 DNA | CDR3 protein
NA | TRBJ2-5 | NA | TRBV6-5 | TGTGCCAGCAGTTACCAGGGGACCACGACCCAGTACTTC | CASSYQGTTTQYF
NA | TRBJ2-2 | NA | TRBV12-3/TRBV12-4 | TGTGCCAGCAACCGAGTGGCCGGGGAGCTGTTTTTT | CASNRVAGELFF
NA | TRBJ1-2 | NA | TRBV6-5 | TGTGCCAGCAGTTACGGCGGCTATGGCTACACCTTC | CASSYGGYGYTF
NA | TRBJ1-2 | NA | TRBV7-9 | TGTGCCAGCAGCTTAATAGGGGGGGGCATCTATGGCTACACCTTC | CASSLIGGGIYGYTF
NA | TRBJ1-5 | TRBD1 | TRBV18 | TGTGCCAGCTCACGGGGACAGAATCAGCCCCAGCATTTT | CASSRGQNQPQHF
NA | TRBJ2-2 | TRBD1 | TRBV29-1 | TGCAGCGTGGGGACAGGGGGTATCACCGGGGAGCTGTTTTTT | CSVGTGGITGELFF
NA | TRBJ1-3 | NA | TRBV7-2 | TGTGCCAGCAGCTTCCTTCACACGAACACCATATATTTT | CASSFLHTNTIYF
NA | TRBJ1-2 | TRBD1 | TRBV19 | TGTGCCAGTAGGGAGACAGGGTTCTATGGCTACACCTTC | CASRETGFYGYTF
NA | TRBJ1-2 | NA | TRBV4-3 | TGCGCCAGCAGCCGGGACTTCCTCTCTGGAGGCTACACCTTC | CASSRDFLSGGYTF
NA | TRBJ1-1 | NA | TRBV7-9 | TGTGCCAGCCACGAAGACTTAGGAGAGAACACTGAAGCTTTCTTT | CASHEDLGENTEAFF
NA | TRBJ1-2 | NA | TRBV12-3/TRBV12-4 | TGTGCCAGCACGGGACTTAACTATGGCTACACCTTC | CASTGLNYGYTF
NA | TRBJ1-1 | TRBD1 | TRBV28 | TGTGCCAGCAGTTCGACAGGGTTGAACACTGAAGCTTTCTTT | CASSSTGLNTEAFF
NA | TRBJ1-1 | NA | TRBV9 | TGTGCCAGCAGTCCGCGGGGGATCAGCCCTGAAGCTTTCTTT | CASSPRGISPEAFF
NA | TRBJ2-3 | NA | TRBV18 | TGTGCCAGCTCACTACGGGACTTCAGCACAGATACGCAGTATTTT | CASSLRDFSTDTQYF
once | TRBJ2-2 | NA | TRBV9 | TGTGCCAGCAGCGTAGCGGTCGCGACGAACACCGGGGAGCTGTTTTTT | CASSVAVATNTGELFF
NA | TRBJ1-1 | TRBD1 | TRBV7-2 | TGTGCCAGCAGCTCATACAGGGGGCAGGGCACTGAAGCTTTCTTT | CASSSYRGQGTEAFF
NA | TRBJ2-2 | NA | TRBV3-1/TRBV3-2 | TGTGCCAGCAGCCCCGGGGGACCAGCCGGGGAGCTGTTTTTT | CASSPGGPAGELFF
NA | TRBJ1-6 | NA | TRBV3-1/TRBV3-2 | TGTGCCAGCAGCCAAGAGTCCAGGGGTGGTTCACCCCTCCACTTT | CASSQESRGGSPLHF
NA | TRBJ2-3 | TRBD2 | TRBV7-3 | TGTGCCAGCAGCCAGCGGGGGGGCTCCTCGGGAGATACGCAGTATTTT | CASSQRGGSSGDTQYF
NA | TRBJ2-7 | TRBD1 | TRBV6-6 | TGTGCCAGCAGTTCCCGGGGACAGGGTCGGGAGCAGTACTTC | CASSSRGQGREQYF
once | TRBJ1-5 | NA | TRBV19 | TGTGCCAGTAGTCCTGGGGCAAGCAACAATCAGCCCCAGCATTTT | CASSPGASNNQPQHF
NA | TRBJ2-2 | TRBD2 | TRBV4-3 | TGCGCCAGCAGCCAAGCACCTCTAGCGGGGGCCCTCGAAACCGGGGAGCTGTTTTTT | CASSQAPLAGALETGELFF
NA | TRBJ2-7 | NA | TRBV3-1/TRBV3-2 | TGTGCCAGCAGCCAGGGGGCGGGGGTCAAGAGTGAGCAGTACTTC | CASSQGAGVKSEQYF
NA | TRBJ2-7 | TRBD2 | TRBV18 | TGTGCCAGCTCCCCAAAGCGGGGGACCTTCTACGAGCAGTACTTC | CASSPKRGTFYEQYF